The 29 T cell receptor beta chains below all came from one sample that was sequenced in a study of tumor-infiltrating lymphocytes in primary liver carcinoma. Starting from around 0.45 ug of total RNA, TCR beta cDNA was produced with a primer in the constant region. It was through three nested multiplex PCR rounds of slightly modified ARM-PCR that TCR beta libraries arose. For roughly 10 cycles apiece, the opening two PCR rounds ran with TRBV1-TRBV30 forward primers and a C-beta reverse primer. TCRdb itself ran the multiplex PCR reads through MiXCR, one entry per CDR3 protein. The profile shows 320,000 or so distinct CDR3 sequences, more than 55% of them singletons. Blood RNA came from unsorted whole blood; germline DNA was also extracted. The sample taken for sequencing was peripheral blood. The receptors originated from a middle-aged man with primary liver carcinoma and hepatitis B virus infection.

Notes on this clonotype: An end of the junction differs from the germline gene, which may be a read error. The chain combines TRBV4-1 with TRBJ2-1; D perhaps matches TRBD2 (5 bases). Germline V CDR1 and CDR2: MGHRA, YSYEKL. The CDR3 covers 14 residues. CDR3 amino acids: CASSRRETRGEQFF. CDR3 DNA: TGCGCCAGTAGCCGTCGGGAAACTCGGGGTGAGCAGTTCTTC.

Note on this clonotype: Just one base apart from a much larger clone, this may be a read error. The chain's CDR3 is CASSRQGDYGHTF. Here the CDR3 DNA reads TGTGCCAGCAGTAGACAGGGCGACTATGGCCACACCTTC. The chain links TRBV6-1 to TRBJ1-2; TRBD1 matches at 7 bases. The CDR3 contains 13 residues. CDR1 is MNHNS and CDR2 is SASEGT in the germline V gene.

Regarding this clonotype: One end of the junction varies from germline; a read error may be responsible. The CDR3 DNA is TGCGCCAGCAGCCAAGAAACAAGGGGCTCCTACGAGCAATACTTC. Translating it yields CASSQETRGSYEQYF. The chain combines TRBV4-3 with TRBJ2-7; D might be TRBD1 (5 bases). The CDR3 contains 15 residues. Germline V gene sequence: CDR1 LGHNA, CDR2 YSLEER.

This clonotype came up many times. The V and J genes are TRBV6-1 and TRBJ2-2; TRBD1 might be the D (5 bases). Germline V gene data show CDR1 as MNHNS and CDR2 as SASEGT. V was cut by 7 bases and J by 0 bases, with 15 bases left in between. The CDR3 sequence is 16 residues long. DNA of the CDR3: TGTGCCAGCATTCTGCAGGGTTCCCCGAACACCGGGGAGCTGTTTTTT. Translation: CASILQGSPNTGELFF.

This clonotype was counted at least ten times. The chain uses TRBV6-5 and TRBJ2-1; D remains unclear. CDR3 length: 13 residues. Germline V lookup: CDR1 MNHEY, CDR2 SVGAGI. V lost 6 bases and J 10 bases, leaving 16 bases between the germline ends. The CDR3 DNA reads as TGTGCCAGCAGGACCGGACCGGGCGGAGAGCAGTTCTTC. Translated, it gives CASRTGPGGEQFF.

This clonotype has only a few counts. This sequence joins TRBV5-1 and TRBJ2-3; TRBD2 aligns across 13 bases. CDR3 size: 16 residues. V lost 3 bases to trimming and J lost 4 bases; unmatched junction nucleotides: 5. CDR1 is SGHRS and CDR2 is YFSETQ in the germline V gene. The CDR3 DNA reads TGCGCCAGCAGCTCCGGGACTAGCGGGACCGCAGATACGCAGTATTTT. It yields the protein CASSSGTSGTADTQYF.

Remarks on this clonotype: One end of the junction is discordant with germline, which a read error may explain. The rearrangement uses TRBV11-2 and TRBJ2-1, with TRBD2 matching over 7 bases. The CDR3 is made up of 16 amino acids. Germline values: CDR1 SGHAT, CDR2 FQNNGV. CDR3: CASSDQLAGVVNEQFF. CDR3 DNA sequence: TGTGCCAGCAGCGACCAACTGGCGGGGGTTGTTAATGAGCAGTTTTTC.

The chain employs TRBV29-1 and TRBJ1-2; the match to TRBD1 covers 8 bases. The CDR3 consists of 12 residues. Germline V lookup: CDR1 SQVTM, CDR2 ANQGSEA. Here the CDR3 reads CGVETGQGSYTF. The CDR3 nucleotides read TGCGGTGTTGAAACCGGACAGGGTAGCTACACCTTC.

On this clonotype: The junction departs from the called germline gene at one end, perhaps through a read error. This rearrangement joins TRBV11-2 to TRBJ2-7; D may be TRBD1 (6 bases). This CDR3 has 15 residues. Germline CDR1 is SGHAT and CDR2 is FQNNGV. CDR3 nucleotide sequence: TGCGCCAACAGGGAAGGGGCCACAGGGATAGAGGAGCAGTACTTC. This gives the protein CANREGATGIEEQYF.

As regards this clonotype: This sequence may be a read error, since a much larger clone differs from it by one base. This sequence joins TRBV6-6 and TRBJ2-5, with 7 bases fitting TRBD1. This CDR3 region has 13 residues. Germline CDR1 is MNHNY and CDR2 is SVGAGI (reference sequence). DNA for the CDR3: TGTACCAGCAGTACAGGGGTGCGAGAGACCCAGTACTTC. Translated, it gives CTSSTGVRETQYF.

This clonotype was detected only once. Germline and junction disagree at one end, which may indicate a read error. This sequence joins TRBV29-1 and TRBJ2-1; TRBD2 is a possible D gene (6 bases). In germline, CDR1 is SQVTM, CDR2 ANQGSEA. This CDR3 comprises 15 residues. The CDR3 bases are TGCAGCGTCCCAGGACGGGGGACTTGGAAGACTGAGCAGTCCTTC. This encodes CSVPGRGTWKTEQSF.

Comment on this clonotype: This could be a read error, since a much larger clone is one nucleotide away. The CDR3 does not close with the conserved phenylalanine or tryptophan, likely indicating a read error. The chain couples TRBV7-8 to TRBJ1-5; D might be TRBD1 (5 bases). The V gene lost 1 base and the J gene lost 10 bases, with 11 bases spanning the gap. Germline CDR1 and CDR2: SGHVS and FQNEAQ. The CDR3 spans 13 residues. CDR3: CASSLGGGQPQHS. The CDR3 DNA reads TGTGCCAGCAGCTTAGGGGGCGGGCAACCCCAGCATTCT.

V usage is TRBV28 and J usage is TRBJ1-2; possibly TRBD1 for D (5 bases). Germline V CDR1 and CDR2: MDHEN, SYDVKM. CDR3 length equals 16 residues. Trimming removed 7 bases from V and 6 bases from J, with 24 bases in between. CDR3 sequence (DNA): TGTGCCAGCATCCAAACGGACCAAAGGGGTGTAAATGGCTACACCTTC. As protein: CASIQTDQRGVNGYTF.

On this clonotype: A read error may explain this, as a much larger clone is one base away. CDR3 DNA: TGCGCCAGCAACCAAGAGCAGGGGCGGGAGACCCAGTACTTC. It encodes CASNQEQGRETQYF. The V gene is TRBV4-1, the J gene TRBJ2-5; a weak D match, TRBD1 (6 bases). The CDR3 covers 14 residues. Germline loops: CDR1 MGHRA, CDR2 YSYEKL.

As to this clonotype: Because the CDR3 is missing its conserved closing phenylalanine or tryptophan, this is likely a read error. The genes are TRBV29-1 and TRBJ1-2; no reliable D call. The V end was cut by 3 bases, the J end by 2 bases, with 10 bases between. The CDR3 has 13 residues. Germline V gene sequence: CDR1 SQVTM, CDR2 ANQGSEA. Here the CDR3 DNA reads TGCAGCGTTGATGACTCGCTCAACTATGGCTACACCTTA. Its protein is CSVDDSLNYGYTL.

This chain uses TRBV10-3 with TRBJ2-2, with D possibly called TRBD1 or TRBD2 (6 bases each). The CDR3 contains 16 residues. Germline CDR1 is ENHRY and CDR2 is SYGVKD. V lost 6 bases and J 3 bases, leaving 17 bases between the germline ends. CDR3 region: CAIRLSDGGYTGELFF. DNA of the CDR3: TGTGCCATCAGGTTAAGTGACGGGGGCTACACCGGGGAGCTGTTTTTT.

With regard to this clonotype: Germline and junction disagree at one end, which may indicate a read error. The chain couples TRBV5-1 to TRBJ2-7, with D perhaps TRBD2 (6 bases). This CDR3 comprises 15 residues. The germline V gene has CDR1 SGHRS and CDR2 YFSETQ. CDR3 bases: TGCGACAGCAGCCCCGTAGCGGAACCAAAGTACGAGCAGTACTTC. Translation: CDSSPVAEPKYEQYF.

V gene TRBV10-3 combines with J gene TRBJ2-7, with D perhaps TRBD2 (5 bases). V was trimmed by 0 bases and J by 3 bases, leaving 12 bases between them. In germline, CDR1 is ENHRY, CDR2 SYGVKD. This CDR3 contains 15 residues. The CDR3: CAISESVEGHYEQYF. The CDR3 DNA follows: TGTGCCATCAGTGAGTCGGTAGAGGGCCACTACGAGCAGTACTTC.

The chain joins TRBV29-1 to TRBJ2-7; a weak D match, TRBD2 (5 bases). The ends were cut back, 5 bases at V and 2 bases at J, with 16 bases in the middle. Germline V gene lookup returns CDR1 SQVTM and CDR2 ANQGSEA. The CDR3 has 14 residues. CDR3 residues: CSVCDTRVTYEQYF. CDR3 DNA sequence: TGCAGCGTTTGTGATACGAGGGTTACCTACGAGCAGTACTTC.

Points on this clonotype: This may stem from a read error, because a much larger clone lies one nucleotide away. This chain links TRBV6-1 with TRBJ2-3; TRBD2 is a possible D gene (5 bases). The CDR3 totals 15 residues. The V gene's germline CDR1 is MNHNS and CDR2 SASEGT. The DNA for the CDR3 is TGTGCCAGCAGTGAGGCGGCGGCTAGCACAGATAAGCAGTATTTT. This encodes CASSEAAASTDKQYF.

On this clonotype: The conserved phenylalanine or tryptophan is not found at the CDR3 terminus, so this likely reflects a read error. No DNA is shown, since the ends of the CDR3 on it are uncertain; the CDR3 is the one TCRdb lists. CDR3 region: CASSLVRAGGRFL. The chain is built from TRBV5-6 and TRBJ2-1; TRBD2 was called by the table and not checked on the DNA. Looked up from germline, CDR1 is SGHDT and CDR2 is YYEEEE. The CDR3 is made up of 13 amino acids, end residues included.

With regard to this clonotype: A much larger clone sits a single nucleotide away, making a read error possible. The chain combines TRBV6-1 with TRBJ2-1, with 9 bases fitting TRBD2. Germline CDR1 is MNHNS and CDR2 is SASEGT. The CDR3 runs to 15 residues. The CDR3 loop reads CGTLAGAPAYNEQFF. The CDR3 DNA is TGTGGCACCTTAGCGGGAGCGCCGGCCTACAATGAGCAGTTCTTC.

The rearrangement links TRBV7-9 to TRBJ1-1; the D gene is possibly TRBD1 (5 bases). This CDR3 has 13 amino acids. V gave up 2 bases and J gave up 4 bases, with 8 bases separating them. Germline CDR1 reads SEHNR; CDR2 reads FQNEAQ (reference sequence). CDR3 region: CASSLIGGTEAFF. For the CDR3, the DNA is TGTGCCAGCAGCTTAATTGGGGGCACTGAAGCTTTCTTT.

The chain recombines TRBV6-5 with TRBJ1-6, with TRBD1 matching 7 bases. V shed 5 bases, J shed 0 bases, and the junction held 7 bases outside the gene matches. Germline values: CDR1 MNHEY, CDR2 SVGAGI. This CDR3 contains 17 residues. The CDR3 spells CASSAPQGSSYNSPLHF. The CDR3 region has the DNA TGTGCCAGCAGTGCTCCACAGGGGAGCTCCTATAATTCACCCCTCCACTTT.

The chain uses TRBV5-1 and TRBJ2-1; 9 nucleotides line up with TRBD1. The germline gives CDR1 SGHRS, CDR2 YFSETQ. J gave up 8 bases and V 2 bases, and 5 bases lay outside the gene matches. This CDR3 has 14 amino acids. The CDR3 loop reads CASSLGTGFDEQFF. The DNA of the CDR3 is TGCGCCAGCAGCTTAGGGACAGGGTTTGATGAGCAGTTCTTC. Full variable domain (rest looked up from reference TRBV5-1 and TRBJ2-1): KAGVTQTPRYLIKTRGQQVTLSCSPISGHRSVSWYQQTPGQGLQFLFEYFSETQRNKGNFPGRFSGRQFSNSRSEMNVSTLELGDSALYLCASSLGTGFDEQFFGPGTRLTVL.

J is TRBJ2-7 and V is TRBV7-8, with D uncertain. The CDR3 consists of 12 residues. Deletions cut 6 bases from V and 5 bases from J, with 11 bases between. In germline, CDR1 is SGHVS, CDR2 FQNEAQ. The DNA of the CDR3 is TGTGCCAGCAGTCCGCCCGTCCACGAGCAGTACTTC. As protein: CASSPPVHEQYF.

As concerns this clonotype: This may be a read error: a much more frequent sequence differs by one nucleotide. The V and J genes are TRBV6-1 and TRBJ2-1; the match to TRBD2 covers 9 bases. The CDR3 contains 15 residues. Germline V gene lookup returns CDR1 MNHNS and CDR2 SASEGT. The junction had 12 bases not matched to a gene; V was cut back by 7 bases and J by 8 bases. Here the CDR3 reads CASTDSGSPFDEQFF. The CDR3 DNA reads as TGTGCCAGCACTGATAGCGGGAGTCCCTTCGATGAGCAGTTCTTC.

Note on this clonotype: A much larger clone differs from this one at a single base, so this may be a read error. CDR3 amino acids: CSAQGQGYTYTQYF. The CDR3 nucleotides are TGCAGCGCTCAGGGACAGGGGTACACATATACGCAGTATTTT. V and J are TRBV29-1 and TRBJ2-3; 10 bases fit TRBD1. There are 14 residues in the CDR3. Germline V gene lookup returns CDR1 SQVTM and CDR2 ANQGSEA.

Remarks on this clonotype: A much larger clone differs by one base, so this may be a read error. CDR3 sequence (DNA): TGTGCCAGCAGGGGCAATGAGCAGTACTTC. It codes for CASRGNEQYF. The V call is TRBV12-3 or TRBV12-4, the J call TRBJ2-5; the D is unclear. V was cut by 6 bases and J by 11 bases, with 10 bases left in between. The CDR3 contains 10 residues.